Following are 31 T cell receptor beta chains from one sample sequenced in a study of identical twins. TCRdb reprocessed the 5' RACE reads via MiXCR and lists one record per CDR3 protein. The sample includes roughly 260,000 distinct CDR3 sequences, over 11% seen only once; the top ten take around 9.5%. Source material: memory (CD45RO+) T cells sorted from blood. Every receptor here comes from a woman aged 18-29 years in good health.

This clonotype has more than one count but fewer than ten. The chain carries TRBV3-1 and TRBJ2-7; D is uncertain. V dropped 2 bases and J dropped 3 bases, with 2 bases sitting between them. Germline assignment: CDR1 LGHDT and CDR2 YNNKEL (reference sequence). The CDR3 is 11 amino acids. Here the CDR3 DNA reads TGTGCCAGCAGCCAATACTACGAGCAGTACTTC. Translating gives CASSQYYEQYF.

The CDR3, as DNA: TGTGCCAGCATGGGGCTTTCACGCTATGGCTACACCTTC. It yields the protein CASMGLSRYGYTF. This chain uses TRBV9 with TRBJ1-2, with D possibly matching TRBD1 (5 bases). CDR3 size: 13 residues. CDR1 is SGDLS, CDR2 YYNGEE, per germline. V lost 6 bases and J 4 bases, leaving 13 bases between the germline ends. Using reference TRBV9 and TRBJ1-2 for the parts outside the CDR3, the full variable domain is DSGVTQTPKHLITATGQRVTLRCSPRSGDLSVYWYQQSLDQGLQFLIQYYNGEERAKGNILERFSAQQFPDLHSELNLSSLELGDSALYFCASMGLSRYGYTFGSGTRLTVV.

The genes are TRBV10-3 and TRBJ2-5, with TRBD2 as a possible D gene (5 bases). The CDR3 runs 16 residues. With 0 bases removed from V and 2 bases from J, the gap between germline ends came to 13 bases. Germline V lookup: CDR1 ENHRY, CDR2 SYGVKD. Here the CDR3 DNA reads TGTGCCATCAGTGAGTCGAACCTAGCCGCTCAAGAGACCCAGTACTTC. It is translated as CAISESNLAAQETQYF.

This clonotype was counted a few times. This chain links TRBV28 with TRBJ2-7, with 7 bases that match TRBD2. The J segment lost 7 bases and the V segment lost 8 bases, leaving 14 bases of the junction unmatched. The germline gives CDR1 MDHEN, CDR2 SYDVKM. CDR3 length equals 14 residues. This CDR3 reads CASRQGGSRWEQYF. CDR3 DNA sequence: TGTGCCAGCCGTCAGGGCGGGAGTCGGTGGGAGCAGTACTTC.

In its sample, this clonotype was seen many times. The genes are TRBV12-3 or TRBV12-4 and TRBJ1-2, with D tentatively TRBD1 (5 bases). The CDR3 totals 16 residues. Deletions cut 1 base from V and 0 bases from J, with 12 bases between. The CDR3 loop is CASSLEGTAANYGYTF. DNA of the CDR3: TGTGCCAGCAGTTTAGAAGGGACGGCCGCTAACTATGGCTACACCTTC.

This clonotype was seen many times. The chain links TRBV12-3 or TRBV12-4 to TRBJ1-2; no definite D call. V was shortened by 5 bases and J by 4 bases, with 8 bases between the two germline ends. This CDR3 has 12 amino acids. As DNA, the CDR3 is TGTGCCAGCAGTAGAGGGCCCTATGGCTACACCTTC. This gives the protein CASSRGPYGYTF.

V and J are TRBV15 and TRBJ2-2; D remains unclear. The CDR3 is 15 residues long. Germline lookup yields CDR1 LNHNV and CDR2 YYDKDF (reference sequence). Trimming pared 1 base from V and 0 bases from J, leaving 6 bases between. This chain's CDR3 is CATSRARSNTGELFF. CDR3 DNA sequence: TGTGCCACCAGCAGAGCACGATCGAACACCGGGGAGCTGTTTTTT. Complete variable domain (other parts from reference TRBV15 and TRBJ2-2): DAMVIQNPRYQVTQFGKPVTLSCSQTLNHNVMYWYQQKSSQAPKLLFHYYDKDFNNEADTPDNFQSRRPNTSFCFLDIRSPGLGDTAMYLCATSRARSNTGELFFGEGSRLTVL.

This chain joins TRBV6-5 and TRBJ2-1, with a possible D match to TRBD1 (5 bases). Germline CDR1 is MNHEY and CDR2 is SVGAGI. CDR3 length: 12 residues. Trimming left V 6 bases short and J 9 bases short, with 12 bases between. CDR3 DNA sequence: TGTGCCAGCAGCTCTCAGGGTATTGAGCAGTTCTTC. It specifies CASSSQGIEQFF.

This clonotype was counted ten times or more. The chain carries TRBV20-1 and TRBJ2-2; D perhaps matches TRBD1 (6 bases). The germline V and J ends were trimmed by 6 bases and 3 bases, with 17 bases remaining between them. Per germline, CDR1 DFQATT and CDR2 SNEGSKA (reference sequence). CDR3 length: 15 amino acids. CDR3 region: CSATQGSGYTGELFF. The DNA of the CDR3 is TGCAGTGCCACTCAGGGGTCAGGTTACACCGGGGAGCTGTTTTTT.

The sample holds a few counts of this clonotype. The chain links TRBV9 to TRBJ2-1; D is perhaps TRBD1 (5 bases). The germline gives CDR1 SGDLS, CDR2 YYNGEE. The CDR3 contains 13 residues. V shed 0 bases and J shed 9 bases, with 10 bases lying between them. Written as DNA, the CDR3 is TGTGCCAGCAGCGTAGAGGGGAAGGGTGAGCAGTTCTTC. Protein product: CASSVEGKGEQFF.

This clonotype appeared many times. This chain links TRBV7-9 with TRBJ2-7, with a possible D match to TRBD2 (5 bases). The germline gives CDR1 SEHNR, CDR2 FQNEAQ (reference sequence). With 0 bases removed from V and 2 bases from J, the gap between germline ends came to 5 bases. This CDR3 has 13 amino acids. The CDR3 is CASSLAGAYEQYF. The CDR3 DNA sequence: TGTGCCAGCAGCTTAGCCGGGGCCTACGAGCAGTACTTC.

The chain carries TRBV11-3 and TRBJ2-3, with D possibly TRBD2 on 5 matching bases. The CDR3 is 15 residues long. Between the trimmed V and J ends, which lost 1 base and 3 bases, there was a span of 11 bases. The V gene's germline CDR1 is SGHNT and CDR2 YENEEA. CDR3 loop: CASSLAGVGTDTQYF. CDR3 bases: TGTGCCAGCAGCTTAGCCGGGGTCGGGACAGATACGCAGTATTTT.

This clonotype was counted only a few times. The chain couples TRBV5-1 to TRBJ2-7, with 12 nucleotides matching TRBD2. The CDR3 loop spans 16 amino acids. Germline assignment: CDR1 SGHRS and CDR2 YFSETQ. V was clipped by 2 bases and J by 4 bases; unmatched bases: 7. In DNA, the CDR3 is TGCGCCAGCAGCTTCGAACCTAGCGGGGGGGTTTACGAGCAGTACTTC. Translated: CASSFEPSGGVYEQYF.

The sample holds many counts of this clonotype. The chain has TRBV20-1 and TRBJ2-7; no reliable D call. The V gene lost 3 bases and the J gene lost 6 bases, with 12 bases spanning the gap. The germline V gene has CDR1 DFQATT and CDR2 SNEGSKA (reference sequence). This CDR3 comprises 12 residues. CDR3 in amino acids: CSARSYGGEQYF. The CDR3 coding sequence is TGCAGTGCTAGGTCATATGGCGGCGAGCAGTACTTC.

The chain is built from TRBV20-1 and TRBJ2-1; TRBD2 matches at 7 bases. The length of the CDR3 is 14 residues. Per germline, CDR1 DFQATT and CDR2 SNEGSKA (reference sequence). The trim removed 6 bases at V and 3 bases at J, leaving 8 bases unmatched. The CDR3 is CSAGGLADYNEQFF. The CDR3 nucleotides are TGCAGTGCGGGTGGGCTAGCGGACTACAATGAGCAGTTCTTC.

V and J are TRBV5-4 and TRBJ2-5, with D unresolved. The CDR3 extends over 13 amino acids. The V gene lost 5 bases and the J gene lost 4 bases, with 12 bases spanning the gap. CDR1 and CDR2 from the germline V gene are SGHNT and YYREEE (reference sequence). The CDR3 loop is CASSPRSAETQYF. The CDR3 nucleotides are TGTGCCAGCAGTCCACGGAGCGCAGAGACCCAGTACTTC.

This clonotype has more than one count but fewer than ten. The chain employs TRBV5-1 and TRBJ2-1, with 10 bases fitting TRBD2. CDR3 size: 16 residues. Trimming at V came to 0 bases and at J to 4 bases, leaving 4 bases not matched to a gene. The germline V gene encodes CDR1 SGHRS and CDR2 YFSETQ. CDR3 bases: TGCGCCAGCAGCTTGGAACTAGCGGGGATGTACAATGAGCAGTTCTTC. Amino acid sequence: CASSLELAGMYNEQFF.

CDR3 region: CASSRGRPSTDTQYF. CDR3 coding DNA: TGTGCCAGCTCTCGAGGACGGCCAAGCACAGATACGCAGTATTTT. The gene calls are TRBV18 and TRBJ2-3; D ambiguous. V was pared by 6 bases and J by 0 bases, with 13 bases between. Germline CDR1 KGHSH, CDR2 LQKENI. The CDR3 has 15 amino acids.

The V gene is TRBV20-1, the J gene TRBJ1-4; D not certain. The ends were cut back, 5 bases at V and 0 bases at J, with 10 bases in the middle. The CDR3 extends over 14 amino acids. Germline V lookup: CDR1 DFQATT, CDR2 SNEGSKA (reference sequence). CDR3 sequence reads: CSALPVATNEKLFF. CDR3 coding DNA: TGCAGTGCTCTTCCGGTTGCAACTAATGAAAAACTGTTTTTT.

The J gene is TRBJ2-1, the V gene TRBV7-2, with no clear D. Germline V gene data show CDR1 as SGHTA and CDR2 as FQGNSA. With 1 base removed from V and 7 bases from J, the gap between germline ends came to 14 bases. The length of the CDR3 is 15 residues. CDR3 residues: CASSLESARPNEQFF. For the CDR3, the DNA is TGTGCCAGCAGCTTAGAATCCGCGAGACCTAATGAGCAGTTCTTC.

The genes are TRBV12-3 or TRBV12-4 and TRBJ1-4, with D unresolved. This CDR3 is 15 amino acids long. V lost 3 bases, J lost 8 bases, and 16 bases lay in between. The CDR3 loop is CASSFTRVVDEKLFF. CDR3 bases: TGTGCCAGCAGTTTCACCCGGGTGGTCGACGAAAAACTGTTTTTT.

This clonotype came up many times. The chain employs TRBV20-1 and TRBJ2-7; 10 bases agree with TRBD2. The CDR3 consists of 15 residues. The germline V gene encodes CDR1 DFQATT and CDR2 SNEGSKA (reference sequence). The junction had 10 bases not matched to a gene; V was cut back by 6 bases and J by 2 bases. CDR3 coding DNA: TGCAGTGCAGGGTTGGGGAGCGGGAGGGCCTACGAGCAGTACTTC. It yields the protein CSAGLGSGRAYEQYF.

This clonotype came up a few times. The chain carries TRBV7-3 and TRBJ2-2, with D tentatively TRBD1 (5 bases). Trimming removed 5 bases from V and 6 bases from J, with 10 bases in between. The germline gives CDR1 SGHTA, CDR2 FQGTGA. This CDR3 is built from 13 residues. CDR3 sequence (DNA): TGTGCCAGCAGCACTCAGGGCCCCGGGGAGCTGTTTTTT. Translated, it gives CASSTQGPGELFF.

This clonotype has ten or more counts. The chain joins TRBV7-9 to TRBJ2-5, with TRBD1 identical over 9 bases. This CDR3 is built from 15 residues. J gave up 1 base and V 1 base, and 1 base lay outside the gene matches. Germline-derived CDR1 and CDR2 are SEHNR and FQNEAQ (reference sequence). CDR3 DNA sequence: TGTGCCAGCAGCTTAGGGGACAGGGCCCAAGAGACCCAGTACTTC. This sequence encodes CASSLGDRAQETQYF.

A few counts support this clonotype. V is TRBV14 and J is TRBJ2-1; 8 nucleotides align to TRBD1. Germline CDR1 reads SGHDN; CDR2 reads FVKESK. Trimming cost V 4 bases and J 8 bases; bases outside gene matches: 7. CDR3 length: 14 residues. The CDR3 nucleotides read TGTGCCAGCAGCCCCGGACAGGGTAGCGATGAGCAGTTCTTC. Translation gives CASSPGQGSDEQFF.

This clonotype was counted many times. One end of the junction does not line up with germline, which may come from a read error. The chain has TRBV12-3 or TRBV12-4 and TRBJ1-2, with D maybe TRBD1 (5 bases). The CDR3 extends over 13 amino acids. The CDR3 nucleotides are TGTGCCAGCAGCTTAGAGGGACGCTATGGCTACACCTTC. As protein: CASSLEGRYGYTF.

The chain carries TRBV24-1 and TRBJ2-1; 11 bases are shared with TRBD1. J gave up 5 bases and V 7 bases, and 3 bases lay outside the gene matches. CDR1 and CDR2 (germline): KGHDR, SFDVKD. This CDR3 has 14 residues. The CDR3 region has the DNA TGTGCCACCAGCGGGACAGGGGGTAACAATGAGCAGTTCTTC. It specifies CATSGTGGNNEQFF.

Here the CDR3 DNA reads TGCAGTGCTAGAATTAGCGGGGGGGCAGTTGAGACCCAGTACTTC. Its protein is CSARISGGAVETQYF. This rearrangement joins TRBV20-1 to TRBJ2-5; 11 bases align to TRBD2. CDR3 length: 15 amino acids. V lost 2 bases to trimming and J lost 5 bases; unmatched junction nucleotides: 7. Germline V lookup: CDR1 DFQATT, CDR2 SNEGSKA (reference sequence).

The sample holds a few counts of this clonotype. The chain joins TRBV6-1 to TRBJ2-2; 8 bases fit TRBD2. CDR1 is MNHNS, CDR2 SASEGT, per germline. The CDR3 totals 15 residues. With V trimmed by 6 bases and J by 1 base, 4 bases remained unmatched. The CDR3 nucleotides read TGTGCCAGCAGATCAAGCGGGAGGAACACCGGGGAGCTGTTTTTT. As protein: CASRSSGRNTGELFF.

This clonotype showed up just a few times. The V and J genes are TRBV7-2 and TRBJ2-2, with 10 nucleotides matching TRBD1. CDR1 and CDR2 from the germline V gene are SGHTA and FQGNSA. The CDR3 has 15 residues. The J segment lost 5 bases and the V segment lost 5 bases, leaving 5 bases of the junction unmatched. The CDR3 region has the DNA TGTGCCAGCAGCCATTGGACAGGGGGGACCGGGGAGCTGTTTTTT. Protein: CASSHWTGGTGELFF.

The rearrangement uses TRBV7-8 and TRBJ1-1; no firm D call. The germline V gene has CDR1 SGHVS and CDR2 FQNEAQ. V was clipped by 7 bases and J by 5 bases, with 11 bases between them. The CDR3 has 12 residues. CDR3 bases: TGTGCCAGCACGGGAGGCAGAACTGAAGCTTTCTTT. Its protein is CASTGGRTEAFF. The full variable domain, its missing parts supplied by reference TRBV7-8 and TRBJ1-1, is GAGVSQSPRYKVAKRGQDVALRCDPISGHVSLFWYQQALGQGPEFLTYFQNEAQLDKSGLPSDRFFAERPEGSVSTLKIQRTQQEDSAVYLCASTGGRTEAFFGQGTRLTVV.